The present T cell receptor (beta chain) was sequenced within a study of cytomegalovirus exposure and HLA in healthy donors. Study-level background: Earlier, 150 million to 200 million T cells were analyzed, and more than 100 million unique TCR beta sequences were found among them.

As for this clone: Its antigen is undetermined.

The CDR3 is 15 amino acids. Germline-derived CDR1 and CDR2 are MRHNA and SNTAGT. The V end was cut by 1 base, the J end by 0 bases, with 4 bases between. Primers for the PCR totalled 60 Vbeta and 13 Jbeta. In the authors' methods: A follow-up analysis tallied about 88 million unique TCR beta chains, approximately 11 million shared. Produced via immunoSEQ multiplex PCR; TCRdb's table is partial and in-frame only. V and J calls and clone size come straight from that table; D and trimming were deduced from the DNA. The repertoire holds over 100,000 clones, 55% to 65% seen once, with 10% in the top ten. Study results and limitations: In a later analysis, compared with equally common non-associated chains, HLA-associated beta chains were more expanded. The availability of immune exposure information extended only to CMV serostatus.

This receptor was obtained from a man aged 40-49 years in good health and CMV-seropositive. The sequencing sample was made of PBMCs. The V and J genes are TRBV6-4 and TRBJ2-6, with no clear D. CDR3 sequence (DNA): TGTGCCAGCAGTGACTACTCCTCTGGGGCCAACGTCCTGACTTTC. Protein product: CASSDYSSGANVLTF.